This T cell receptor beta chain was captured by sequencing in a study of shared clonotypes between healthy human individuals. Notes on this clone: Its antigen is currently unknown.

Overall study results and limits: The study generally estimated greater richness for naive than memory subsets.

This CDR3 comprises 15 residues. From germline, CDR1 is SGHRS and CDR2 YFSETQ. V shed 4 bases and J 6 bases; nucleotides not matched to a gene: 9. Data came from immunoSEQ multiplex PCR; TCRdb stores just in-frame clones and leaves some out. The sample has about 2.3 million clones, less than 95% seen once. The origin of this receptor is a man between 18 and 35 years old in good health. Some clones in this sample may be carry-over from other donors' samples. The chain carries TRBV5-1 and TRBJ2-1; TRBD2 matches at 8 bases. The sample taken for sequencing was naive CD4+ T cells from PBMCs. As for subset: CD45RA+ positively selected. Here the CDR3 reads CASSIPWAGGNEQFF. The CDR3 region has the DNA TGCGCCAGCAGCATTCCATGGGCGGGAGGCAATGAGCAGTTCTTC. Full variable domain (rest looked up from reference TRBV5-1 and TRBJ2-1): KAGVTQTPRYLIKTRGQQVTLSCSPISGHRSVSWYQQTPGQGLQFLFEYFSETQRNKGNFPGRFSGRQFSNSRSEMNVSTLELGDSALYLCASSIPWAGGNEQFFGPGTRLTVL.